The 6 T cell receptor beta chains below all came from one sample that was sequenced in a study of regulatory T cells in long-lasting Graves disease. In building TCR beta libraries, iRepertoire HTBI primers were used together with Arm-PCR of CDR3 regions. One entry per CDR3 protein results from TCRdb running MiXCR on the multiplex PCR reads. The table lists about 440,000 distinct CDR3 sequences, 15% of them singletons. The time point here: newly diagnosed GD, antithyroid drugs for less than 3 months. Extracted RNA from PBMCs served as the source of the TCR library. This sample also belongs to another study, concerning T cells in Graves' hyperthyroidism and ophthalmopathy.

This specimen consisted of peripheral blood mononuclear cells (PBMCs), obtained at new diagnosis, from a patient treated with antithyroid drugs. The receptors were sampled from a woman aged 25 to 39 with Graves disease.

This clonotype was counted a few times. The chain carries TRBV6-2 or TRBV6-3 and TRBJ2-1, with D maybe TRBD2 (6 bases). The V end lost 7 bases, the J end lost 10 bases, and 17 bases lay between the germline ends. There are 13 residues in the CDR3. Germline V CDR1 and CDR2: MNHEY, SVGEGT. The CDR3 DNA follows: TGTGCCAGCATTAAGGAGGGCTGGCGAGAGCAGTTCTTC. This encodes CASIKEGWREQFF.

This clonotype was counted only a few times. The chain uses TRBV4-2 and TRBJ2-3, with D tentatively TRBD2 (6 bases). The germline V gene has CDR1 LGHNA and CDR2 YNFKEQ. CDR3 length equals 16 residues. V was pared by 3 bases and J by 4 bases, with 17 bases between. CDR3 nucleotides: TGTGCCAGCAGCCAGTACGATCGACTAGGGCCAGATACGCAGTATTTT. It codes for CASSQYDRLGPDTQYF.

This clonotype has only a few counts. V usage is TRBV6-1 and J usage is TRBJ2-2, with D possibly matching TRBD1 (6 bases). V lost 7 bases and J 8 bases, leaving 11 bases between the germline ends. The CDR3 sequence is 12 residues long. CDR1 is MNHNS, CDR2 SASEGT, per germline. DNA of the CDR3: TGTGCCAGCACCACCGACAGGGGGGAGCTGTTTTTT. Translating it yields CASTTDRGELFF.

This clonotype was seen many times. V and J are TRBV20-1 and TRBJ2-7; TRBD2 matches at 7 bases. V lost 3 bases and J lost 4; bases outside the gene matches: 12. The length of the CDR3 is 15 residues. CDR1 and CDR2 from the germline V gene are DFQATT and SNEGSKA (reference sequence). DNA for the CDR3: TGCAGTGCTAGCGCGACTGAGGCGGGAGCGTACGAGCAGTACTTC. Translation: CSASATEAGAYEQYF.

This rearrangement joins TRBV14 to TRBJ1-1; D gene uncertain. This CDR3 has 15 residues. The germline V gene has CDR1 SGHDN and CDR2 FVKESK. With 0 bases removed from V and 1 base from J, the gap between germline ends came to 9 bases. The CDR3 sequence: CASSQEGSGNTEAFF. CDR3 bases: TGTGCCAGCAGCCAAGAGGGATCTGGGAACACTGAAGCTTTCTTT. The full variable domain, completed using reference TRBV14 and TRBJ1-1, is EAGVTQFPSHSVIEKGQTVTLRCDPISGHDNLYWYRRVMGKEIKFLLHFVKESKQDESGMPNNRFLAERTGGTYSTLKVQPAELEDSGVYFCASSQEGSGNTEAFFGQGTRLTVV.

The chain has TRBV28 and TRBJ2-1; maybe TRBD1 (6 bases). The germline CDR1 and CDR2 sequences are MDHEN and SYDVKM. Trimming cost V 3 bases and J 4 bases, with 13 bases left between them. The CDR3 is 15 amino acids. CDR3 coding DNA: TGTGCCAGCAGTTTCTTGGGGGCTATGTACAATGAGCAGTTCTTC. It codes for CASSFLGAMYNEQFF.